This paragraph reports one T cell receptor (beta chain). Its antigen remains unidentified. Samples from alopecia areata patients were lesional scalp punch biopsies and peripheral blood. These data are taken from a study of CD8+ T cells in alopecia areata. Study at large: After 6 to 18 months of tofacitinib, follow-up continued 6 months off drug. General study points: Resident alphabeta T cells of normal skin are also sequenced in scalp samples.

RNA extraction and reverse transcription yielded cDNA as sequencing template. Data came from immunoSEQ multiplex PCR; TCRdb stores just in-frame clones and leaves some out. The sample holds about 12,000 clones, roughly three fifths seen once. Trimming left V 0 bases short and J 4 bases short, with 9 bases between. The CDR3 is made up of 14 amino acids. CDR1 and CDR2 (germline): SNHLY, FYNNEI. J is TRBJ1-2 and V is TRBV2, with D possibly being TRBD1 (6 bases). The sequencing sample was made of skin. The clonotype comes from a human donor with alopecia areata. CDR3 DNA sequence: TGTGCCAGCAGTGAAGCGCAGGGGACCTATGGCTACACCTTC. Translation: CASSEAQGTYGYTF.